Sequencing of this T cell receptor beta chain was carried out in a study of shared clonotypes between healthy human individuals. Findings and limits, study-wide: The low donor count limited represented genetic and exposure-history diversity.

In unsorted samples, genomic DNA was obtained using roughly 99 million PBMCs. Replicate PCRs were loaded with approximately 300 ng DNA from unsorted PBMC, about 30,000 T cell genomes. Sequenced by immunoSEQ multiplex PCR; TCRdb stores in-frame clones only, minus some. The sample includes around 500,000 clones, approximately 79% of them seen just once. This clone occurred a few times. The antigen remains unidentified. This CDR3 contains 14 residues. Germline CDR1 MNHEY, CDR2 SMNVEV (reference sequence). V and J are TRBV27 and TRBJ2-5; no clear D gene. The J call may be mistaken, given a closer DNA end match to TRBJ2-7. The TCR sequence derives from a woman between 40 and 50 years old in good health. Some clones in this sample may be carry-over from other donors' samples. Sequencing input: PBMCs. The CDR3: CASSLAGPNYEQYF. In nucleotides, the CDR3 is TGTGCCAGCAGTTTAGCCGGTCCTAACTACGAGCAGTACTTC.